The 24 T cell receptor beta chains below were found in one sample sequenced in a study of breast tumors, draining lymph nodes, adjacent tissues (dated by TCRdb to the mid-2010s). Receptors were amplified or captured by multiplex PCR. Sequencing instrument: Illumina HiSeq 2000. TCRdb trimmed the raw reads at Q25, called clones with MiXCR and kept productive beta chains. Entries are consolidated by CDR3 protein sequence, retaining the most common genes and DNA. The sample profile shows nearly 200,000 distinct CDR3 sequences; approximately 33% of them were found once. Around 4.5% of the sample rests with the top ten. The lymph node samples were taken from the axillary draining lymph nodes of breast cancer patients. Sequencing was done on a sample of axillary lymph node tissue. These receptors originate from a female donor with breast cancer. Some clones in this sample may be carry-over from other donors' samples.

This clonotype was recorded many times. The V gene is TRBV7-9, the J gene TRBJ2-7, with TRBD2 identical over 9 bases. Germline CDR1 is SEHNR and CDR2 is FQNEAQ (reference sequence). The CDR3 has 15 residues. Unmatched junction bases numbered 10, after V lost 5 bases and J lost 5 bases. The CDR3 region has the DNA TGTGCCAGCAGCACCCGGACTAGCGAGCGAGACGAGCAGTACTTC. This codes for CASSTRTSERDEQYF.

The chain employs TRBV20-1 and TRBJ1-1; a possible D gene is TRBD1 (5 bases). V was clipped by 1 base and J by 2 bases, with 11 bases between them. CDR1 DFQATT and CDR2 SNEGSKA come from the germline V gene (reference sequence). This CDR3 is built from 14 residues. The CDR3: CSARGSQGNTEAFF. DNA of the CDR3: TGCAGTGCTAGAGGCTCTCAGGGTAACACTGAAGCTTTCTTT.

The chain combines TRBV7-2 with TRBJ1-5, with a tentative D call TRBD1 (6 bases). V gave up 6 bases and J gave up 6 bases, with 18 bases separating them. Germline CDR1 and CDR2: SGHTA and FQGNSA. CDR3 length: 15 residues. The CDR3 bases are TGTGCCAGCAGTGCTAGTGGGGGGCGTAGTCAGCCCCAGCATTTT. Residues: CASSASGGRSQPQHF.

This clonotype was recorded only once. The CDR3 does not end in the conserved phenylalanine or tryptophan, so this is likely a read error. This chain connects TRBV30 to TRBJ1-4; TRBD1 might be the D (5 bases). CDR1 and CDR2 (germline): GTSNPN, SVGIG (reference sequence). CDR3 length: 13 residues. Between the trimmed V and J ends, which lost 1 base and 5 bases, there was a span of 8 bases. The CDR3 DNA sequence: TGTGCCTGGAGTGGACAGCTCAATGAAAAACTGTTTTAT. It specifies CAWSGQLNEKLFY.

The V gene is TRBV15, the J gene TRBJ2-5; TRBD1 matches 12 bases. This CDR3 is 22 amino acids long. The V segment lost 3 bases and the J segment 5 bases; nucleotides outside the gene matches: 25. Germline CDR1 is LNHNV and CDR2 is YYDKDF (reference sequence). The CDR3 bases are TGTGCCACCAGCAGGGGACAGGGGGCTTATGGACTAGCCGCTAGGAGAGAGGAGACCCAGTACTTC. This encodes CATSRGQGAYGLAARREETQYF.

This clonotype was counted many times. The V gene is TRBV20-1, the J gene TRBJ2-1, with TRBD2 as a possible D gene (7 bases). Trimming left V 6 bases short and J 8 bases short, with 17 bases between. The germline V gene encodes CDR1 DFQATT and CDR2 SNEGSKA (reference sequence). The CDR3 has 13 residues. CDR3 DNA: TGCAGTGCGAGAAAGGGAGGGGGAGATGAGCAGTTCTTC. Translation: CSARKGGGDEQFF.

The chain uses TRBV5-1 and TRBJ2-2, with D uncertain. Germline lookup yields CDR1 SGHRS and CDR2 YFSETQ. CDR3 length equals 11 residues. V gave up 6 bases and J gave up 6 bases, with 6 bases separating them. The CDR3 DNA reads as TGCGCCAGCATTTACGCCGGGGAGCTGTTTTTT. Its protein product is CASIYAGELFF.

This clonotype was picked up many times. CDR3 sequence reads: CASSPLDGGEQYF. The CDR3 region has the DNA TGTGCCAGCTCACCCCTAGACGGAGGGGAGCAGTACTTC. The chain employs TRBV18 and TRBJ2-7, with D tentatively TRBD2 (6 bases). V shed 3 bases and J shed 7 bases, with 13 bases lying between them. The CDR3 length is 13 residues. Germline V gene sequence: CDR1 KGHSH, CDR2 LQKENI.

This clonotype was detected ten times or more. The chain recombines TRBV7-9 with TRBJ2-1; 13 bases map to TRBD2. Germline V gives CDR1 SEHNR, CDR2 FQNEAQ (reference sequence). The ends lost 4 bases at V and 9 bases at J; junction bases unmatched: 6. The CDR3 covers 15 residues. The DNA of the CDR3 is TGTGCCAGCAGCTCCGGACTAGCGGGAGTGAGTGAGCAGTTCTTC. Amino acid sequence: CASSSGLAGVSEQFF.

About this clonotype itself: This may be a read error: a much more frequent sequence differs by one nucleotide. V and J are TRBV6-9 and TRBJ2-3, with 13 positions matching TRBD2. The CDR3 sequence is 18 residues long. Losses at the gene ends were 4 bases for V and 4 bases for J; bases not matched to a gene: 11. Germline V CDR1 and CDR2: MNHGY, SVAAGI. In nucleotides, the CDR3 is TGTGCCAGCAGTTCCCATCGGACTAGCGGGGGTGGGGCAGATACGCAGTATTTT. It encodes CASSSHRTSGGGADTQYF.

The chain combines TRBV7-2 with TRBJ2-2; 8 nucleotides agree with TRBD1. The CDR3 has 14 amino acids. Germline V CDR1 and CDR2: SGHTA, FQGNSA. V dropped 1 base and J dropped 5; count of bases not matched to a gene: 0. The CDR3 sequence: CASSLGTGTGELFF. The CDR3 DNA reads as TGTGCCAGCAGCTTAGGGACAGGGACCGGGGAGCTGTTTTTT.

This clonotype was found many times. The V gene is TRBV7-3, the J gene TRBJ2-1, with D unclear. Trimming cost V 2 bases and J 5 bases, with 16 bases left between them. From germline, CDR1 is SGHTA and CDR2 FQGTGA. This CDR3 spans 16 amino acids. CDR3 coding DNA: TGTGCCAGCAGCTTATGGGAATATTCCCCTCACAATGAGCAGTTCTTC. Translating it yields CASSLWEYSPHNEQFF. Together with reference TRBV7-3 and TRBJ2-1, the CDR3 gives the full variable domain: GAGVSQTPSNKVTEKGKYVELRCDPISGHTALYWYRQSLGQGPEFLIYFQGTGAADDSGLPNDRFFAVRPEGSVSTLKIQRTERGDSAVYLCASSLWEYSPHNEQFFGPGTRLTVL.

About this clonotype: A much bigger clone sits one base away, suggesting this may be a read error. The CDR3 does not close with the conserved phenylalanine or tryptophan, likely indicating a read error. This chain uses TRBV5-1 with TRBJ2-5, with no clear D. CDR1 and CDR2 from the germline V gene are SGHRS and YFSETQ. The CDR3 runs 15 residues. Trimming removed 2 bases from V and 4 bases from J, with 15 bases in between. The CDR3, as DNA: TGCGCCAGCAGCTTAGGGATAAATTGGGGAGAGACCCAGTACCTC. Translation: CASSLGINWGETQYL.

This clonotype showed up many times. The chain has TRBV5-8 and TRBJ2-7; 10 nucleotides align to TRBD1. Trimming cost V 4 bases and J 0 bases; bases outside gene matches: 4. This CDR3 has 15 residues. Germline loops: CDR1 SGHTS, CDR2 YDEGEE. The CDR3 reads CASSVRDRGSYEQYF. The CDR3 DNA sequence: TGTGCCAGCAGCGTCCGGGACAGGGGCTCCTACGAGCAGTACTTC.

V and J are TRBV6-2 or TRBV6-3 and TRBJ2-2; D not resolved. Germline V gives CDR1 MNHEY, CDR2 SVGEGT. The CDR3 is made up of 15 amino acids. V gave up 5 bases and J gave up 0 bases, with 10 bases separating them. The CDR3 DNA reads TGTGCCAGCAGTCACCAGGTACCGAACACCGGGGAGCTGTTTTTT. This gives the protein CASSHQVPNTGELFF.

This clonotype was picked up many times. The rearrangement uses TRBV18 and TRBJ2-5, with D possibly matching TRBD2 (5 bases). V was shortened by 1 base and J by 2 bases, with 14 bases between the two germline ends. The CDR3 extends over 16 amino acids. CDR1 is KGHSH, CDR2 LQKENI, per germline. The CDR3, as DNA: TGTGCCAGCTCACCACTGGTGACTACCGGACAAGAGACCCAGTACTTC. It is translated as CASSPLVTTGQETQYF.

The chain carries TRBV12-3 or TRBV12-4 and TRBJ1-2; D is undetermined. CDR3 length: 15 residues. Trimming pared 3 bases from V and 2 bases from J, leaving 13 bases between. The CDR3 protein is CASSFGVSGNYGYTF. The CDR3 bases are TGTGCCAGCAGTTTCGGGGTTTCGGGAAACTATGGCTACACCTTC.

This clonotype was counted ten times or more. This chain connects TRBV19 to TRBJ2-1; a weak D match, TRBD1 (5 bases). The V gene lost 5 bases and the J gene lost 2 bases, with 16 bases spanning the gap. The V gene's germline CDR1 is LNHDA and CDR2 SQIVND (reference sequence). CDR3 length: 16 residues. In DNA, the CDR3 is TGTGCCAGTAGTCGACAGCTTCTCCATCCCTACAATGAGCAGTTCTTC. Translating it yields CASSRQLLHPYNEQFF.

This clonotype was counted only a few times. The rearrangement uses TRBV20-1 and TRBJ2-1, with 12 bases identical to TRBD2. CDR3 length equals 18 residues. Unmatched junction bases numbered 6, after V lost 0 bases and J lost 0 bases. Germline CDR1 reads DFQATT; CDR2 reads SNEGSKA (reference sequence). CDR3 sequence (DNA): TGCAGTGCTAGAGACCGGACTAGCGGGGCGTACTCCTACAATGAGCAGTTCTTC. Amino acid sequence: CSARDRTSGAYSYNEQFF.

V gene TRBV11-2 combines with J gene TRBJ2-7, with 9 bases aligning to TRBD2. Germline trimming cut 1 base from V and 6 bases from J; bases unmatched to any gene: 16. Germline V gene data show CDR1 as SGHAT and CDR2 as FQNNGV. The CDR3 length is 18 residues. The CDR3 DNA follows: TGTGCCAGCAGCTTAGTCGGGAGTGGGCTAGCGGGACAAGCCGAGCAGTACTTC. Its protein is CASSLVGSGLAGQAEQYF.

A word on this clonotype: Being one base from a much bigger clone, this may be a read error. The chain has TRBV19 and TRBJ2-1; TRBD2 matches at 8 bases. Germline V CDR1 and CDR2: LNHDA, SQIVND (reference sequence). The junction had 5 bases not matched to a gene; V was cut back by 1 base and J by 3 bases. The CDR3 sequence is 16 residues long. This chain's CDR3 is CASSIAAGVIYNEQFF. The CDR3 region has the DNA TGTGCCAGTAGTATAGCAGCGGGGGTCATCTACAATGAGCAGTTCTTC.

The genes are TRBV20-1 and TRBJ2-6; D possibly corresponds to TRBD1 (5 bases). CDR1 is DFQATT, CDR2 SNEGSKA, per germline (reference sequence). CDR3 length: 15 amino acids. The V end was cut by 6 bases, the J end by 0 bases, with 12 bases between. The CDR3 region has the DNA TGCAGTGCCCTACAGGCGCGCTCTGGGGCCAACGTCCTGACTTTC. It encodes CSALQARSGANVLTF.

Note on this clonotype: At one of its ends the junction is not consistent with the germline gene, which may arise from a read error. The gene calls are TRBV11-2 and TRBJ1-1; D gene ambiguous. This CDR3 is 15 amino acids long. The germline CDR1 and CDR2 sequences are SGHAT and FQNNGV. CDR3 protein: CAGSLVPGRNTEAFF. In DNA, the CDR3 is TGTGCCGGCAGCTTAGTTCCAGGAAGGAACACTGAAGCTTTCTTT.

The V gene is TRBV24-1, the J gene TRBJ2-5; D is ambiguous. The V gene's germline CDR1 is KGHDR and CDR2 SFDVKD. Trimming stripped 5 bases from V and 5 bases from J, with 8 bases between. The CDR3 loop spans 12 amino acids. This CDR3 reads CATSALGETQYF. For the CDR3, the DNA is TGTGCCACCAGTGCTCTGGGGGAGACCCAGTACTTC.